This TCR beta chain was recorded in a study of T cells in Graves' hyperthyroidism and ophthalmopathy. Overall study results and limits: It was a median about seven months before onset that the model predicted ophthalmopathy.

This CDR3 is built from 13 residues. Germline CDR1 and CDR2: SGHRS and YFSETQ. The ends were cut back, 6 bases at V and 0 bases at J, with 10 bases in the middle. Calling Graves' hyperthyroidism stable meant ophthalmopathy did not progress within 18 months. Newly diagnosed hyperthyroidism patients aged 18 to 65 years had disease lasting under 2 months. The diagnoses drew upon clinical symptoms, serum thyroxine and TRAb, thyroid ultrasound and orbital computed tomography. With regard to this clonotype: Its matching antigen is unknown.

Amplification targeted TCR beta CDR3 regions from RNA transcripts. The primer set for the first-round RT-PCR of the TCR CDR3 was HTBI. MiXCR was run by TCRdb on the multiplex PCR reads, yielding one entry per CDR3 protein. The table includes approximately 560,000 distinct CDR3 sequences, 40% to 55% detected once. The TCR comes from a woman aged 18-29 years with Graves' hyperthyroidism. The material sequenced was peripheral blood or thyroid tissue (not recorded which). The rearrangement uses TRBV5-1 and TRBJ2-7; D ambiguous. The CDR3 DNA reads TGCGCCAGCAATGCCGTGAGCTCCTACGAGCAGTACTTC. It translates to CASNAVSSYEQYF.